The 17 T cell receptor beta chains presented below share a single source sample, sequenced in a study of ipilimumab plus nivolumab after autologous stem cell transplantation. Repertoires were generated with immunoSEQ multiplex PCR, while TCRdb's copy carries only in-frame clones and drops some. The sample holds tens of thousands of clones, 65% to 85% seen once. Sequenced material: PBMCs, taken in a trial of ipilimumab plus nivolumab as post-transplant consolidation. All receptors come from a male donor with diffuse large B-cell lymphoma.

This chain's CDR3 is CASSPDRVGQETQYF. The CDR3 nucleotides are TGCGCCAGCAGCCCGGACCGAGTCGGACAAGAGACCCAGTACTTC. The rearrangement joins TRBV5-1 to TRBJ2-5; D remains ambiguous. CDR3 length: 15 amino acids. With 4 bases removed from V and 2 bases from J, the gap between germline ends came to 15 bases. Germline loops: CDR1 SGHRS, CDR2 YFSETQ.

This clone was detected only once. The J gene is TRBJ1-5, the V gene TRBV19; TRBD1 is a possible D gene (5 bases). V lost 1 base and J 4 bases, leaving 11 bases between the germline ends. This CDR3 has 15 amino acids. The germline gives CDR1 LNHDA, CDR2 SQIVND (reference sequence). The CDR3 sequence: CASSIVAGLNQPQHF. As DNA, the CDR3 is TGTGCCAGTAGTATAGTGGCAGGGCTTAATCAGCCCCAGCATTTT.

The chain has TRBV30 and TRBJ1-1, with no clear D. The germline CDR1 and CDR2 sequences are GTSNPN and SVGIG (reference sequence). Trimming took 2 bases from V and 3 from J, leaving 7 bases between them. The CDR3 length is 12 residues. The CDR3 DNA sequence: TGTGCCTGGAGTCAGGAGGACACTGAAGCTTTCTTT. It specifies CAWSQEDTEAFF. Full variable domain (rest looked up from reference TRBV30 and TRBJ1-1): SQTIHQWPATLVQPVGSPLSLECTVEGTSNPNLYWYRQAAGRGLQLLFYSVGIGQISSEVPQNLSASRPQDRQFILSSKKLLLSDSGFYLCAWSQEDTEAFFGQGTRLTVV.

The gene calls are TRBV5-4 and TRBJ2-1, with D perhaps matching TRBD1 (5 bases). V was clipped by 4 bases and J by 13 bases, with 21 bases between them. The CDR3 has 14 amino acids. CDR1 and CDR2 from the germline V gene are SGHNT and YYREEE (reference sequence). CDR3 in amino acids: CASSPAPGQDYQFF. CDR3 nucleotide sequence: TGTGCCAGCAGCCCAGCACCAGGGCAGGATTATCAGTTCTTC.

The gene calls are TRBV5-4 and TRBJ2-1; no clear D. This CDR3 region has 13 residues. Germline assignment: CDR1 SGHNT and CDR2 YYREEE (reference sequence). Between the trimmed V and J ends, which lost 4 bases and 7 bases, there was a span of 12 bases. Here the CDR3 DNA reads TGTGCCAGCAGCGGCGGCGTTTGGAATGAGCAGTTCTTC. It yields the protein CASSGGVWNEQFF.

The V and J genes are TRBV6-1 and TRBJ2-1; a weak D match, TRBD1 (6 bases). The CDR3 totals 14 residues. Looked up from germline, CDR1 is MNHNS and CDR2 is SASEGT. Trimming pared 8 bases from V and 4 bases from J, leaving 15 bases between. The CDR3, as DNA: TGTGCCAGCTACGACAGGCCTCCATACAATGAGCAGTTCTTC. Its protein product is CASYDRPPYNEQFF.

The rearrangement uses TRBV18 and TRBJ2-5, with D possibly TRBD1 on 5 matching bases. This CDR3 contains 16 residues. V lost 3 bases and J lost 1, with 15 bases in between. Germline CDR1 reads KGHSH; CDR2 reads LQKENI. In DNA, the CDR3 is TGTGCCAGCTCACCGGTCCAGGGCCCGTCCCAAGAGACCCAGTACTTC. Its protein product is CASSPVQGPSQETQYF.

This clone has only one observation. The chain recombines TRBV5-4 with TRBJ2-5; tentatively, D is TRBD2 (5 bases). The CDR3 spans 15 residues. Germline assignment: CDR1 SGHNT and CDR2 YYREEE (reference sequence). Trimming left V 5 bases short and J 2 bases short, with 16 bases between. This CDR3 reads CASSLPTDLQETQYF. The CDR3 bases are TGTGCCAGCAGTTTGCCAACGGACTTACAAGAGACCCAGTACTTC.

The chain carries TRBV7-2 and TRBJ2-2; 9 bases are shared with TRBD1. Trimming removed 5 bases from V and 0 bases from J; junction bases left unmatched: 4. In germline, CDR1 is SGHTA, CDR2 FQGNSA. This CDR3 comprises 16 residues. The DNA of the CDR3 is TGTGCCAGCAGCCTGAGGGACAGGGCGAACACCGGGGAGCTGTTTTTT. Translated: CASSLRDRANTGELFF.

The gene calls are TRBV12-5 and TRBJ2-7; D might be TRBD2 (6 bases). V lost 5 bases and J lost 1, with 15 bases in between. The CDR3 is made up of 15 amino acids. Germline V lookup: CDR1 LGHNT, CDR2 FRNRAP. The CDR3 DNA follows: TGTGCTAGTGGTCCCTGGAGGGTCGGGTCCTACGAGCAGTACTTC. Protein: CASGPWRVGSYEQYF.

The CDR3 loop is CASSRTPATGRNQPQHF. CDR3 coding DNA: TGTGCCAGCAGCCGGACTCCAGCCACAGGCCGCAATCAGCCCCAGCATTTT. J is TRBJ1-5 and V is TRBV7-9, with a tentative D call TRBD1 (5 bases). The germline gives CDR1 SEHNR, CDR2 FQNEAQ (reference sequence). This CDR3 contains 17 residues. Trimming cost V 5 bases and J 2 bases, with 19 bases left between them.

The V and J genes are TRBV5-1 and TRBJ1-4, with 7 nucleotides matching TRBD1. The V gene's germline CDR1 is SGHRS and CDR2 YFSETQ. This CDR3 is built from 14 residues. With 4 bases clipped from V and 3 bases from J, the junction kept 3 bases outside the gene matches. CDR3 nucleotide sequence: TGCGCCAGCAGCGAGGGGGCATCTAATGAAAAACTGTTTTTT. Translation gives CASSEGASNEKLFF.

The V and J genes are TRBV4-3 and TRBJ1-5; TRBD1 matches 7 bases. The length of the CDR3 is 17 residues. Unmatched junction bases numbered 12, after V lost 2 bases and J lost 5 bases. Germline loops: CDR1 LGHNA, CDR2 YSLEER. CDR3 residues: CASSQRLTGDFDQPQHF. DNA for the CDR3: TGCGCCAGCAGCCAAAGACTTACAGGGGATTTCGATCAGCCCCAGCATTTT.

The chain links TRBV25-1 to TRBJ1-5, with no clear D. Looked up from germline, CDR1 is MGHDK and CDR2 is SYGVNS. The CDR3 length is 14 residues. V lost 4 bases, J lost 3 bases, and 10 bases lay in between. CDR3 in amino acids: CASSGSTNNQPQHF. CDR3 DNA: TGTGCCAGCAGTGGATCGACAAACAATCAGCCCCAGCATTTT.

The DNA for the CDR3 is TGTGCCAGCAGCTTAGATTCCGATAACAGCTATGGCTACACCTTC. Translated: CASSLDSDNSYGYTF. The V call is TRBV7-2, the J call TRBJ1-2; no clear D gene. This CDR3 is built from 15 residues. CDR1 is SGHTA, CDR2 FQGNSA, per germline. V was trimmed by 1 base and J by 4 bases, leaving 13 bases between them.

The rearrangement links TRBV4-1 to TRBJ1-4, with TRBD1 as a possible D gene (5 bases). The germline V gene has CDR1 MGHRA and CDR2 YSYEKL. The CDR3 sequence is 16 residues long. Trimming pared 4 bases from V and 0 bases from J, leaving 12 bases between. The CDR3 nucleotides are TGCGCCAGCAGCCGCGGGGCCCAGGCAACTAATGAAAAACTGTTTTTT. As protein: CASSRGAQATNEKLFF.

The chain has TRBV7-3 and TRBJ2-3; D uncertain. Germline CDR1 SGHTA, CDR2 FQGTGA. V shed 2 bases and J shed 2 bases, with 8 bases lying between them. The CDR3 loop spans 14 amino acids. CDR3 sequence reads: CASSLGRITDTQYF. CDR3 coding DNA: TGTGCCAGCAGCTTAGGACGGATCACAGATACGCAGTATTTT.